The rows below give T cell receptor beta chains drawn from one sample of a study of cytomegalovirus exposure and HLA in healthy donors. Generated by immunoSEQ multiplex PCR, the TCRdb table keeps only in-frame clones and is missing some. The data hold some 180,000 clones, with just under 80% observed a single time. Sequencing was performed on PBMCs. The source is a female donor in good health and CMV-seronegative. Each CDR3 is given with its conserved first and last residue. The order of the fields is V gene, J gene, CDR3 protein.

v_call: TRBV6-5; j_call: TRBJ1-6; cdr3_aa: CASSYSVGTGGSPLHF
v_call: TRBV7-8; j_call: TRBJ2-2; cdr3_aa: CASTPLNNLGLANTGELFF
v_call: TRBV7-9; j_call: TRBJ2-7; cdr3_aa: CASSRDRGQYF
v_call: TRBV7-9; j_call: TRBJ1-4; cdr3_aa: CSSSIGSGQGAQNEKLFF
v_call: TRBV11-1; j_call: TRBJ2-1; cdr3_aa: CASSLEVAGEQFF
v_call: TRBV18; j_call: TRBJ2-7; cdr3_aa: CASSQTTGGYEQYF
v_call: TRBV6-5; j_call: TRBJ1-2; cdr3_aa: CASSYSRPGDNYGYTF
v_call: TRBV5-1; j_call: TRBJ2-5; cdr3_aa: CASSFTDQETQYF
v_call: TRBV30; j_call: TRBJ2-7; cdr3_aa: CAWSVTGYEQYF
v_call: TRBV7-9; j_call: TRBJ1-4; cdr3_aa: CASSLGGLEKLFF
v_call: TRBV28; j_call: TRBJ2-5; cdr3_aa: CASKGQGRGEQYF
v_call: TRBV7-9; j_call: TRBJ1-2; cdr3_aa: CSSNVGQDYGYTF
v_call: TRBV11-2; j_call: TRBJ2-2; cdr3_aa: CASSLSGGTGELFF
v_call: TRBV7-2; j_call: TRBJ1-1; cdr3_aa: CASSSHPPPRQFEAFF
v_call: TRBV7-2; j_call: TRBJ2-2; cdr3_aa: CASSLTSSRNTGELFF
v_call: TRBV27; j_call: TRBJ1-1; cdr3_aa: CASTPGTGRTEAFF
v_call: TRBV11-1; j_call: TRBJ2-7; cdr3_aa: CASSLQGAGSYEQYF
v_call: TRBV5-1; j_call: TRBJ1-5; cdr3_aa: CASSLAAGDQPQHF
v_call: TRBV5-4; j_call: TRBJ2-7; cdr3_aa: CASSFTATPDEQYF
v_call: TRBV30; j_call: TRBJ1-1; cdr3_aa: CACWTGITRLNTEAFF
v_call: TRBV4-1; j_call: TRBJ2-7; cdr3_aa: CANSQDPLNYEQYF
v_call: TRBV7-7; j_call: TRBJ2-2; cdr3_aa: CASSLAGGVGGELFF
v_call: TRBV27; j_call: TRBJ1-3; cdr3_aa: CASSLSAPGYSGNTIYF
v_call: TRBV7-3; j_call: TRBJ2-1; cdr3_aa: CASSPRGLANEQFF
v_call: TRBV29-1; j_call: TRBJ2-7; cdr3_aa: CSERLLQGTYEQYF
v_call: TRBV10-1; j_call: TRBJ1-4; cdr3_aa: CASRGDREMWNEKLFF
v_call: TRBV15; j_call: TRBJ1-5; cdr3_aa: CATSREGPGQGFYSNQPQHF
v_call: TRBV1; j_call: TRBJ2-3; cdr3_aa: CTSSQDSSGGSTDTQYF
v_call: TRBV7-9; j_call: TRBJ1-1; cdr3_aa: CASSSRGGMNTEAFF
v_call: TRBV11-2; j_call: TRBJ2-7; cdr3_aa: CASSPRVAGPEQYF
v_call: TRBV7-3; j_call: TRBJ2-3; cdr3_aa: CASSLTSGGAGFTDTQYF
v_call: TRBV19; j_call: TRBJ2-7; cdr3_aa: CASSAGTSYEQYF
v_call: TRBV28; j_call: TRBJ1-1; cdr3_aa: CASSLRVGVEAFF